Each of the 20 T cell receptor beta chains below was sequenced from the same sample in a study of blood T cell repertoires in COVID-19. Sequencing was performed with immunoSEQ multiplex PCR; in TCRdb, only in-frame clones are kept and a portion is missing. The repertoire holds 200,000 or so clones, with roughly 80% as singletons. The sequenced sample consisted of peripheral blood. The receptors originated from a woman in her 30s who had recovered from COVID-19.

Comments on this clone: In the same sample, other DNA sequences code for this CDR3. CDR3 nucleotide sequence: TGTGCCAGCTCATCACGACAGGGTGGTACAGATACGCAGTATTTT. Translated: CASSSRQGGTDTQYF. The chain recombines TRBV18 with TRBJ2-3, with 7 bases aligning to TRBD1. The CDR3 is 15 amino acids. Germline V lookup: CDR1 KGHSH, CDR2 LQKENI. J lost 3 bases, V lost 5 bases, and 8 bases had no gene match.

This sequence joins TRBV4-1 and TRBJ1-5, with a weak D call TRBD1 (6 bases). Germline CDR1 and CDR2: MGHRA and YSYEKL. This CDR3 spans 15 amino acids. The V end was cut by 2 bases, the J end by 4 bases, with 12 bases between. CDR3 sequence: CASSQSTTGNQPQHF. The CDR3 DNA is TGCGCCAGCAGCCAATCTACTACAGGGAATCAGCCCCAGCATTTT.

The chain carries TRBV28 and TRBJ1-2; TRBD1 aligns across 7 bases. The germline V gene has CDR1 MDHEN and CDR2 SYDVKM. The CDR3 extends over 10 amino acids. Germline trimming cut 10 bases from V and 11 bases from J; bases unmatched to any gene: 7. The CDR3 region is CATYRGRYTF. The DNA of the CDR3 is TGTGCCACTTACAGGGGTAGATACACCTTC.

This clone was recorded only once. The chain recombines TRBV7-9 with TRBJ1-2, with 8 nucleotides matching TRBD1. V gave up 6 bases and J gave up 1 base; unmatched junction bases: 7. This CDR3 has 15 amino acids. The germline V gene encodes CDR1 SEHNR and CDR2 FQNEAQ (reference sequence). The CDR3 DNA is TGTGCCAGCAGTGACCAGGGGGCGCTTAACTATGGCTACACCTTC. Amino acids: CASSDQGALNYGYTF.

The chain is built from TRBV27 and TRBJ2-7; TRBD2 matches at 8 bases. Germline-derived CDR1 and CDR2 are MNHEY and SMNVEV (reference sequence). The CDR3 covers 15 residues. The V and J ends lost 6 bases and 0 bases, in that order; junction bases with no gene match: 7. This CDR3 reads CASRGSGTRSYEQYF. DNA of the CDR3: TGTGCCAGCAGGGGTAGCGGGACCCGCTCCTACGAGCAGTACTTC.

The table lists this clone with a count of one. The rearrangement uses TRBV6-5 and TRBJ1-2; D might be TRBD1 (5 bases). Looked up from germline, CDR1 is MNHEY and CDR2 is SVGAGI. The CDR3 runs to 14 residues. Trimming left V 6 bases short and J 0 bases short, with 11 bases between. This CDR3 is CASSREGTNYGYTF. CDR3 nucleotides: TGTGCCAGCAGCCGGGAGGGGACTAACTATGGCTACACCTTC.

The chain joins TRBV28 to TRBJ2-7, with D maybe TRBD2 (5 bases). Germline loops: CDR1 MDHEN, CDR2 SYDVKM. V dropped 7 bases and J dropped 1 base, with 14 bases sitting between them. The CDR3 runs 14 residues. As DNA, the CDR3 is TGTGCCAGCACCCCTCCGGGGAAATCCTACGAGCAGTACTTC. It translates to CASTPPGKSYEQYF.

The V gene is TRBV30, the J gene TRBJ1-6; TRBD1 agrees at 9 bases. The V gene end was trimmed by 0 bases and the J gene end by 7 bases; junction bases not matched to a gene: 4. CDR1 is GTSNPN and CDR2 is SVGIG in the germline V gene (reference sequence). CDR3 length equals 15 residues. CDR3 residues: CAWSVQGAGNSPLHF. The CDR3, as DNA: TGTGCCTGGAGTGTACAGGGGGCTGGAAATTCACCCCTCCACTTT.

The DNA for the CDR3 is TGTGCCAGCAGCCAAGGGCAATGGGGACAGGGGACCTACGAGCAGTACTTC. This sequence encodes CASSQGQWGQGTYEQYF. The chain carries TRBV14 and TRBJ2-7; 10 bases match TRBD1. Looked up from germline, CDR1 is SGHDN and CDR2 is FVKESK. Trimming took 1 base from V and 2 from J; bases not matched to a gene: 8. This CDR3 spans 17 amino acids.

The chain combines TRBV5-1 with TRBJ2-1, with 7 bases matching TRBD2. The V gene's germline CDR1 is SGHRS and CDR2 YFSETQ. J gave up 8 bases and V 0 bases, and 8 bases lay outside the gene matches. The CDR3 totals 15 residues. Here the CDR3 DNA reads TGCGCCAGCAGCTTGGGCGGGAGCCTCAACTATGAGCAGTTCTTC. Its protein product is CASSLGGSLNYEQFF.

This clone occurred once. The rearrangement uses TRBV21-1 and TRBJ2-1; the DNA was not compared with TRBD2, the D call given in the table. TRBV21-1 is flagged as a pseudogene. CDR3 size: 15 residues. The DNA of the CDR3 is TGTGCCAGCAGCTCCGGGAGGGAGTGGGGGAATGAGCAGTTCTTC. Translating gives CASSSGREWGNEQFF.

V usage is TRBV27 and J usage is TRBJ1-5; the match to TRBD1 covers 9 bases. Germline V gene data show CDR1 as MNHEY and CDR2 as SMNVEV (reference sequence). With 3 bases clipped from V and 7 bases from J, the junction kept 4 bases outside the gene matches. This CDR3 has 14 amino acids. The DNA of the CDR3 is TGTGCCAGCAGTTTCGGGACAGGGAAACAGCCCCAGCATTTT. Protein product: CASSFGTGKQPQHF.

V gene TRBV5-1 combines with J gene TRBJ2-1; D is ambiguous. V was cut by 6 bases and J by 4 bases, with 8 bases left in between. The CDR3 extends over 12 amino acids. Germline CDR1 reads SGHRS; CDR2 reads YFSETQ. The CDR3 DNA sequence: TGCGCCAGCATCAGTAATTACAATGAGCAGTTCTTC. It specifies CASISNYNEQFF.

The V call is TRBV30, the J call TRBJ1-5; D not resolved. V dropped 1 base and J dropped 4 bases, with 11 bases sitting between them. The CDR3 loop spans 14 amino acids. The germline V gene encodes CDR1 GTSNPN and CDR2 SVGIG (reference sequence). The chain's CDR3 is CAWSGGTGNQPQHF. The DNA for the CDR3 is TGTGCCTGGAGTGGGGGTACGGGAAATCAGCCCCAGCATTTT.

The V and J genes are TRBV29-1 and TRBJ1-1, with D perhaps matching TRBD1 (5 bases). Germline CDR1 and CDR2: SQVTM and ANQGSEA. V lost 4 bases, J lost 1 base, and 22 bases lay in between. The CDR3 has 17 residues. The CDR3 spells CSVVDILLGAGNTEAFF. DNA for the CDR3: TGCAGCGTTGTGGACATTCTTCTGGGCGCAGGGAACACTGAAGCTTTCTTT.

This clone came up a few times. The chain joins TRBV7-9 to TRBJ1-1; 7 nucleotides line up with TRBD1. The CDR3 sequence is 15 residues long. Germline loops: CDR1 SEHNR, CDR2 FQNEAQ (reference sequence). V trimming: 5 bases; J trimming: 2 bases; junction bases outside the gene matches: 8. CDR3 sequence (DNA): TGTGCCAGCAGCCCACAGACAGGGCTAAACACTGAAGCTTTCTTT. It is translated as CASSPQTGLNTEAFF.

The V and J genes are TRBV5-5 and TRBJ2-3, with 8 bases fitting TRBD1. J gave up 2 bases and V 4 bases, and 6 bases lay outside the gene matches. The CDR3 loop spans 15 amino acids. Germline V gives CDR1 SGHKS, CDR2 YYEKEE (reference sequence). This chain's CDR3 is CASSPNRGITDTQYF. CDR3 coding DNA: TGTGCCAGCAGCCCAAACAGGGGGATCACAGATACGCAGTATTTT.

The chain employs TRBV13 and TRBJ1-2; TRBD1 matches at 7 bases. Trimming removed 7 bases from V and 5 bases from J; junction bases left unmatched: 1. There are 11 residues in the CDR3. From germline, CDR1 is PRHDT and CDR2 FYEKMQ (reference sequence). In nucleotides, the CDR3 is TGTGCCAGCAACAGGGGTTATGGCTACACCTTC. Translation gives CASNRGYGYTF.

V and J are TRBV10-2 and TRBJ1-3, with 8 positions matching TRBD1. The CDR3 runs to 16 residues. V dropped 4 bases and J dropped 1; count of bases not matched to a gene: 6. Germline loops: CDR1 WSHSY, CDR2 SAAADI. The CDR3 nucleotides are TGCGCCAGCAGTGTCTCAGGGGGCAGGTCTGGAAACACCATATATTTT. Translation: CASSVSGGRSGNTIYF.

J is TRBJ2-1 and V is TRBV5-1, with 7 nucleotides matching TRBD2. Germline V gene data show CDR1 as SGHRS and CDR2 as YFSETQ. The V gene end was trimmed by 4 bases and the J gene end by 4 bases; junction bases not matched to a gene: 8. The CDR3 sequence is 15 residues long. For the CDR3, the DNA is TGCGCCAGCAGCCAGGGACTATCTTCTTACAATGAGCAGTTCTTC. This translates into CASSQGLSSYNEQFF.